This T cell receptor (beta chain) was captured by sequencing in a study of regulatory T cells in long-lasting Graves disease. Study summary: New Graves' disease cases had less than 3 months of antithyroid drugs.

Ten or more counts support this clonotype. Its matching antigen is unknown. With iRepertoire HTBI primers and Arm-PCR of CDR3 regions, TCR beta libraries were built. One entry per CDR3 protein results from TCRdb running MiXCR on the multiplex PCR reads. The table lists a few hundred thousand distinct CDR3 sequences, 14% of them singletons. Study results and caveats: Relative to new patients (roughly 1,000), persistent patients exhibited greater sharing of public clonotypes (approximately 2,500).

This CDR3 contains 16 residues. With V trimmed by 5 bases and J by 3 bases, 9 bases remained unmatched. Germline-derived CDR1 and CDR2 are MNHNS and SASEGT. Time point: newly diagnosed GD, antithyroid drugs for less than 3 months. Extracted PBMC RNA gave rise to the TCR library. These sequences were also reported in another study, on T cells in Graves' hyperthyroidism and ophthalmopathy. That study reports: Each diagnosis was grounded in clinical symptoms, serum thyroxine and TRAb, thyroid ultrasound, and orbital computed tomography.

The material sequenced was peripheral blood mononuclear cells (PBMCs), taken at new diagnosis, from a patient treated with antithyroid drugs. This TCR was recovered from a woman in her fifties or sixties with Graves disease. The gene calls are TRBV6-1 and TRBJ2-7; TRBD2 agrees at 11 bases. The CDR3 protein is CASSPSGLAGSYEQYF. CDR3 nucleotides: TGTGCCAGCAGTCCTTCCGGACTAGCGGGCAGCTACGAGCAGTACTTC.